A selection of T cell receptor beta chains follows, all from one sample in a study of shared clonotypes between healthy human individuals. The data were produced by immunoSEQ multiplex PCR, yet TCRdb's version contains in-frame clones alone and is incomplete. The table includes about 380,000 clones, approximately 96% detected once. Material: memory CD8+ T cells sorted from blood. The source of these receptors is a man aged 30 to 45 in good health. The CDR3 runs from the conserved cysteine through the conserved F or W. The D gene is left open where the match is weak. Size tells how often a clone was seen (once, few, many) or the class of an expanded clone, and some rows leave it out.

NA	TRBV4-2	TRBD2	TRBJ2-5	CASSLGIAGVETQYF	TGTGCCAGCAGCCTTGGGATAGCGGGAGTAGAGACCCAGTACTTC
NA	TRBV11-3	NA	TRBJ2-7	CASSSPDSPYEQYF	TGTGCCAGCAGCTCCCCTGACAGTCCCTACGAGCAGTACTTC
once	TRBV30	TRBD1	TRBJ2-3	CAWNPVRTGVGDTQYF	TGTGCCTGGAACCCTGTCCGGACAGGGGTGGGAGATACGCAGTATTTT
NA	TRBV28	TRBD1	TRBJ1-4	CASSRDRDEKLFF	TGTGCCAGCAGTCGGGACAGGGATGAAAAACTGTTTTTT
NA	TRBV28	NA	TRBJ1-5	CASSLPRTNSNQPQHF	TGTGCCAGCAGTTTGCCCAGAACGAATAGCAATCAGCCCCAGCATTTT
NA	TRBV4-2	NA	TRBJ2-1	CASSQESPRNEQFF	TGTGCCAGCAGCCAAGAGTCCCCTCGCAATGAGCAGTTCTTC
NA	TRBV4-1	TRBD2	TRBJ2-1	CASSQVILAGGNNEQFF	TGCGCCAGCAGCCAAGTTATCCTAGCGGGAGGAAACAATGAGCAGTTCTTC
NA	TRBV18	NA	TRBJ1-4	CASSPSTGYVEKLFF	TGTGCCAGCTCACCCTCAACAGGGTACGTTGAAAAACTGTTTTTT
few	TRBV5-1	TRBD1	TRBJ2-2	CASSGGPGQGKIGELFF	TGCGCCAGCAGCGGGGGGCCGGGACAGGGGAAAATCGGGGAGCTGTTTTTT
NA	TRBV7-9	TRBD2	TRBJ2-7	CASSPHGLAVNYEQYF	TGTGCCAGCAGCCCGCACGGACTAGCGGTTAACTACGAGCAGTACTTC
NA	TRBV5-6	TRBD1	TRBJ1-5	CASSLAGQGPPQHF	TGTGCCAGCAGCTTGGCCGGACAGGGGCCGCCCCAGCATTTT
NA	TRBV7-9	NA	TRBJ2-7	CASSLYSYEQYF	TGTGCCAGCAGCTTATACTCCTACGAGCAGTACTTC
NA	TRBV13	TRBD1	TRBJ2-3	CASSLPGQGTDTQYF	TGTGCCAGCAGCTTACCGGGACAGGGCACAGATACGCAGTATTTT
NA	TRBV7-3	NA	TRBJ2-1	CASSLRAGWDEQFF	TGTGCCAGCAGCTTACGGGCCGGCTGGGATGAGCAGTTCTTC
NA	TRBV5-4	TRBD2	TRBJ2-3	CASSLQTSGSTDTQYF	TGTGCCAGCAGCTTGCAGACTAGCGGTAGCACAGATACGCAGTATTTT
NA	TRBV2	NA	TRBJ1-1	CASNSGRYTEAFF	TGTGCCAGTAATTCTGGCCGCTACACTGAAGCTTTCTTT